The rows below give T cell receptor beta chains drawn from one sample of a study of cytomegalovirus exposure and HLA in healthy donors. The assay was immunoSEQ multiplex PCR, and TCRdb's table has in-frame clones only and misses some. The sample has 150,000 to 170,000 clones; roughly 72% are singletons. Sequenced material: PBMCs. Receptors were obtained from a man aged 30 to 45 in good health and CMV-seronegative. CDR3s include the opening cysteine and the closing phenylalanine or tryptophan. Each record gives: clone size, D gene, V gene, J gene, CDR3 protein, CDR3 DNA. D genes are given only for firm matches. Rows give clone size only sometimes, using once, few, many, or a class for an expanded clone.

>-|-|TRBV15|TRBJ2-7
CATSRDYREQYF
TGTGCCACCAGCAGAGATTATCGCGAGCAGTACTTC
>-|-|TRBV5-4|TRBJ1-1
CASSFLQASEAFF
TGTGCCAGCAGCTTTCTGCAAGCTTCTGAAGCTTTCTTT
>-|TRBD1|TRBV5-6|TRBJ1-1
CASSITGANTEAFF
TGTGCCAGCAGCATTACAGGGGCTAACACTGAAGCTTTCTTT
>-|TRBD2|TRBV5-6|TRBJ2-5
CASSLLSSGGETQYF
TGTGCCAGCAGCTTGCTATCTAGCGGGGGGGAGACCCAGTACTTC
>-|-|TRBV5-6|TRBJ2-3
CASSFGQGGTDTQYF
TGTGCCAGCAGCTTTGGACAGGGAGGGACAGATACGCAGTATTTT
>-|-|TRBV27|TRBJ1-1
CASSYFRGNTEAFF
TGTGCCAGCAGCTACTTCAGGGGGAACACTGAAGCTTTCTTT
>-|TRBD2|TRBV4-2|TRBJ2-3
CASSHSSGGTDTQYF
TGTGCCAGCAGCCATTCTAGCGGGGGGACAGATACGCAGTATTTT
>few|TRBD1|TRBV10-3|TRBJ2-2
CAISDPKDRGQTGELFF
TGTGCCATCAGTGACCCTAAGGACAGGGGGCAAACCGGGGAGCTGTTTTTT
>-|TRBD1|TRBV7-9|TRBJ1-1
CASSSTGDEAFF
TGTGCCAGCAGTTCGACAGGGGATGAAGCTTTCTTT
>few|-|TRBV2|TRBJ2-7
CASFFKQKAAYEQYF
TGTGCCAGTTTTTTCAAGCAGAAGGCGGCATACGAGCAGTACTTC
>once|TRBD1|TRBV4-3|TRBJ2-1
CASSQNRGVSEQFF
TGCGCCAGCAGCCAAAACAGGGGAGTGAGCGAGCAGTTCTTC
>few|TRBD2|TRBV4-3|TRBJ2-1
CASSQVPSGGANEQFF
TGCGCCAGCAGCCAAGTTCCTAGCGGGGGGGCAAATGAGCAGTTCTTC
>-|TRBD1|TRBV6-6|TRBJ1-2
CASSGTGANYGYTF
TGTGCCAGCAGTGGGACAGGGGCTAACTATGGCTACACCTTC
>-|TRBD1|TRBV7-9|TRBJ2-2
CASSRQGAYTGELFF
TGTGCCAGCAGCCGACAGGGGGCATATACCGGGGAGCTGTTTTTT
>few|-|TRBV6-5|TRBJ2-1
CASSLVSSYNEQFF
TGTGCCAGCAGCCTAGTCAGCTCCTACAATGAGCAGTTCTTC
>-|-|TRBV6-5|TRBJ1-5
CASRPGRSNQPQNF
TGTGCCAGCAGACCAGGGAGGAGCAATCAGCCCCAGAATTTT
>-|-|TRBV2|TRBJ1-2
CASSEVNGDGYTF
TGTGCCAGCAGTGAGGTGAACGGTGATGGCTACACCTTC
>-|-|TRBV30|TRBJ2-1
CALHRGNEQFF
TGTGCCTTACATAGGGGCAATGAGCAGTTCTTC
>-|TRBD2|TRBV7-2|TRBJ2-2
CASSLDGGSTGELFF
TGTGCCAGCAGCTTAGACGGGGGGAGCACCGGGGAGCTGTTTTTT
>-|TRBD1|TRBV7-9|TRBJ2-5
CASSPPTGVETQYF
TGTGCCAGCAGCCCACCTACAGGGGTAGAGACCCAGTACTTC
>-|TRBD1|TRBV30|TRBJ2-7
CAWTRDRGEQYF
TGTGCCTGGACCCGGGACAGGGGCGAGCAGTACTTC
>-|-|TRBV13|TRBJ1-1
CASSLGRSTEAFF
TGTGCCAGCAGCTTGGGTCGGAGCACTGAAGCTTTCTTT
>-|TRBD1|TRBV9|TRBJ2-5
CASSEAGGWQETQYF
TGTGCCAGCAGCGAGGCAGGGGGCTGGCAAGAGACCCAGTACTTC
>-|TRBD2|TRBV6-1|TRBJ2-5
CASSRSGGHQETQYF
TGTGCCAGCAGCCGTAGCGGGGGCCACCAAGAGACCCAGTACTTC
>-|-|TRBV5-8|TRBJ2-7
CASSFLGTGSYEQYF
TGTGCCAGCAGCTTCCTCGGAACAGGATCCTACGAGCAGTACTTC
>-|-|TRBV7-6|TRBJ2-7
CASSLKPGVYEQYF
TGTGCCAGCAGCTTAAAGCCGGGGGTCTACGAGCAGTACTTC
>-|TRBD1|TRBV28|TRBJ1-2
CASSFGQGVGYGYTF
TGTGCCAGCAGTTTCGGACAGGGGGTAGGCTATGGCTACACCTTC
>-|-|TRBV1|TRBJ1-3
CTSSQDGTNSGNTIYF
TGCACCAGCAGCCAAGACGGAACTAACTCTGGAAACACCATATATTTT
>-|-|TRBV5-4|TRBJ2-1
CASSLSGTPYNEQFF
TGTGCCAGCAGCTTGTCCGGGACTCCTTACAATGAGCAGTTCTTC
>-|TRBD2|TRBV7-9|TRBJ2-5
CSSSLGSGGTQETQYF
TGTTCCAGCAGCTTGGGTAGCGGGGGGACCCAAGAGACCCAGTACTTC
>-|-|TRBV13|TRBJ2-7
CASSLIGLYEQYF
TGTGCCAGCAGCTTAATTGGGCTCTACGAGCAGTACTTC
>-|TRBD1|TRBV6-5|TRBJ2-1
CASRSTGMWYNEQFF
TGTGCCAGCAGATCGACAGGGATGTGGTACAATGAGCAGTTCTTC
>-|TRBD1|TRBV10-3|TRBJ1-1
CASLGTGGAGNTEAFF
TGTGCCAGCTTAGGGACAGGGGGCGCGGGGAACACTGAAGCTTTCTTT
>-|-|TRBV7-9|TRBJ2-7
CASSLWEGDEQYF
TGTGCCAGCAGCTTATGGGAAGGGGACGAGCAGTACTTC
>-|TRBD1|TRBV5-1|TRBJ1-1
CASQMDRGRPAFF
TGCGCCAGCCAAATGGACAGGGGGCGCCCAGCTTTCTTT